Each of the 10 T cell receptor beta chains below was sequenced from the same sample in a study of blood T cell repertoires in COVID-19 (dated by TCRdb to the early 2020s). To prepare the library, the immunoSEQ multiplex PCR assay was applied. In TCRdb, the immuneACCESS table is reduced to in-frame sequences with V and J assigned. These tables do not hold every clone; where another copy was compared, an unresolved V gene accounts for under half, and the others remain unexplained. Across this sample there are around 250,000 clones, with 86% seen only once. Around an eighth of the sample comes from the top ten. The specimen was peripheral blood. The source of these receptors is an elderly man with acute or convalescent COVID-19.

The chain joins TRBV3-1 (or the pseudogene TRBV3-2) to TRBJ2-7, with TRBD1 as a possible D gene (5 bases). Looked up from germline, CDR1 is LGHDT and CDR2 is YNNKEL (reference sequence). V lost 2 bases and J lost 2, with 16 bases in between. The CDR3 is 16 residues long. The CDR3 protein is CASSQLQVTPPYEQYF. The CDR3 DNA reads TGTGCCAGCAGCCAATTACAGGTAACACCTCCCTACGAGCAGTACTTC.

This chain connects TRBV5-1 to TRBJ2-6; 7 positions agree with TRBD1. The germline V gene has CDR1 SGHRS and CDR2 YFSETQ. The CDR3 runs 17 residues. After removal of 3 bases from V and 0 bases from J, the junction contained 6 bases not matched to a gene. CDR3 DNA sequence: TGCGCCAGCAGCTCTATGGGACAGATCTCTGGGGCCAACGTCCTGACTTTC. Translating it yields CASSSMGQISGANVLTF.

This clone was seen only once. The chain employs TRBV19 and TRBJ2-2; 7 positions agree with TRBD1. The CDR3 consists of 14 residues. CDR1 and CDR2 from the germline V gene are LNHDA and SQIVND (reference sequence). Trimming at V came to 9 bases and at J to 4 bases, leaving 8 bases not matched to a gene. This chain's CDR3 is CASSWTGGTGELFF. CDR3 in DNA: TGTGCCAGCTCCTGGACAGGAGGCACCGGGGAGCTGTTTTTT.

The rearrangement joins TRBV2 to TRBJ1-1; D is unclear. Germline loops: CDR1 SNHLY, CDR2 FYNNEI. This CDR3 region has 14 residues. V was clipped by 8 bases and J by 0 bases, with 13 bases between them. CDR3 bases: TGTGCCAGCCATGTAAACGACTTGAACACTGAAGCTTTCTTT. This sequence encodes CASHVNDLNTEAFF. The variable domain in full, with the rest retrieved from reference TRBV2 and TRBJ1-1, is EPEVTQTPSHQVTQMGQEVILRCVPISNHLYFYWYRQILGQKVEFLVSFYNNEISEKSEIFDDQFSVERPDGSNFTLKIRSTKLEDSAMYFCASHVNDLNTEAFFGQGTRLTVV.

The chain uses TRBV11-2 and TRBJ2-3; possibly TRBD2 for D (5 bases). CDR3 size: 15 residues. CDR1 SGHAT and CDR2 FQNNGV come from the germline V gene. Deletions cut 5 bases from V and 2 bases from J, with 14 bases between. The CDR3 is CASSRDRVVTDTQYF. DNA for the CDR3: TGTGCCAGCAGCCGGGATAGGGTAGTCACAGATACGCAGTATTTT.

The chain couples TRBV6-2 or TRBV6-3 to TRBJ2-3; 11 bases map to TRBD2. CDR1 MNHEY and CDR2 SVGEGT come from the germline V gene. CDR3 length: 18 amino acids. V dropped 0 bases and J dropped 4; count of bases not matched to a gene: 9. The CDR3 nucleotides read TGTGCCAGCAGTTACTCGACTAGCGGGGTGGCAGGTGCAGATACGCAGTATTTT. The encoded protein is CASSYSTSGVAGADTQYF.

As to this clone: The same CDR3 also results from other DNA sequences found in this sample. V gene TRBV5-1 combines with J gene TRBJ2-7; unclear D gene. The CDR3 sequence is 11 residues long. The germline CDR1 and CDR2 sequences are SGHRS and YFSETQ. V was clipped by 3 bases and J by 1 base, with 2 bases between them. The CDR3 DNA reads TGCGCCAGCAGCTCGTCCTACGAGCAGTACTTC. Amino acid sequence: CASSSSYEQYF.

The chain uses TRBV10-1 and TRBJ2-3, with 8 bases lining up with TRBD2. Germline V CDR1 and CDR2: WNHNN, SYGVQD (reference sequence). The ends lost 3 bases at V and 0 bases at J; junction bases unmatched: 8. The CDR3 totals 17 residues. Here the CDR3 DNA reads TGCGCCAGCAGTGAACCGGTAGCGGGGACTAGCACAGATACGCAGTATTTT. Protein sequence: CASSEPVAGTSTDTQYF.

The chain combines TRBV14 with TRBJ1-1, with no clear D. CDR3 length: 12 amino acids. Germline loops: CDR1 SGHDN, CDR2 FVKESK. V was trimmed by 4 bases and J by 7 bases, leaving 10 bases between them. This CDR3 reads CASSPTRVEAFF. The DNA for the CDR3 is TGTGCCAGCAGCCCCACCCGGGTTGAAGCTTTCTTT.

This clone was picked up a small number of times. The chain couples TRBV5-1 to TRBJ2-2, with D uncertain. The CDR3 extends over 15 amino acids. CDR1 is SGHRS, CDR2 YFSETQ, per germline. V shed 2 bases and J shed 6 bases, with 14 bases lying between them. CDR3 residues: CASSLPVDSSGELFF. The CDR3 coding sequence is TGCGCCAGCAGCTTACCGGTAGACTCTTCCGGGGAGCTGTTTTTT.